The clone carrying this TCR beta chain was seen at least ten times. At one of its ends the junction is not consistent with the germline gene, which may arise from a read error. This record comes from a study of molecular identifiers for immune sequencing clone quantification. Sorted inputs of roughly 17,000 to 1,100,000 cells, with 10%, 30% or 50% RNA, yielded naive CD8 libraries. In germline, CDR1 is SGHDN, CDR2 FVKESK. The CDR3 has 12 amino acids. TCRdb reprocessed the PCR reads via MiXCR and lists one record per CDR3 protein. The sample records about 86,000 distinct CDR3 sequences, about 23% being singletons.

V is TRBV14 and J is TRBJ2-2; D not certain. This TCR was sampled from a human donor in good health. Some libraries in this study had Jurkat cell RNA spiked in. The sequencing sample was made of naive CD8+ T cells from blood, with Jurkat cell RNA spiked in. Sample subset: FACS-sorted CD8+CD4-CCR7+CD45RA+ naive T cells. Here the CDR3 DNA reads TGCGCCAGCAGCTTGTACACCGGGGAGCTGTTTTTT. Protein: CASSLYTGELFF.